This T cell receptor beta chain was found in a study of control samples from healthy donors and cancer patients (dated by TCRdb to 2020 to 2021). Library construction relied on the immunoSEQ multiplex PCR assay. Held by TCRdb, this immuneACCESS table contains in-frame sequences only and omits some clones. Under half of the omission traces to an unresolved V gene where checked; the cause of the rest is unknown. A total of 90,000 to 100,000 clones appear in this sample, approximately 80% of them only once. Roughly a tenth of the sample rests with the top ten. In regard to this clone: Its antigen is still unknown. Per-base quality was not reported, and no clone a single base away is much larger than it.

V trim: 5 bases; J trim: 5 bases; unmatched bases: 5. Taken from cysteine to phenylalanine, the CDR3 has 16 residues. The kept DNA is CDR3 alone, 48 bases in frame from the first base. The germline V gene provides CDR1 SGHTA and CDR2 FQGNSA. The clonotype was recovered from a woman aged 25 to 39 in good health. The sequence links TRBV7-2 to TRBJ2-1, and 14 junction bases match TRBD2. The sequencing input was blood. The CDR3 here reads CASSRTSGGRDNEQFF. The nucleotide sequence reads TGTGCCAGCAGCAGGACTAGCGGGGGGCGCGACAATGAGCAGTTCTTC.